These T cell receptor beta chains were read from a single sample in a study of regulatory T cells in long-lasting Graves disease. Each CDR3 protein gets one entry after TCRdb re-called the multiplex PCR reads with MiXCR. Of almost 450,000 distinct CDR3 sequences listed, over 15% are singletons. This sample was also put to use in a study of T cells in Graves' hyperthyroidism and ophthalmopathy.

Sequences were derived from peripheral blood mononuclear cells (PBMCs), sampled at new diagnosis, from a patient treated with antithyroid drugs. These receptors were taken from a woman in her 30s with Graves disease. CDR3s include the opening cysteine and the closing phenylalanine or tryptophan. A D gene is named only where the DNA matches it firmly. Clone size is stated in some rows and not others, as once, few, many or a class when expanded.

16,TRBV5-5,many,.,TRBJ2-2,CASSRIEDYLKGELFF,TGTGCCAGCAGCAGAATAGAGGACTACCTGAAAGGGGAGCTGTTTTTT
15,TRBV4-3,many,TRBD1,TRBJ2-7,CASSQYDRVAYEQYF,TGCGCCAGCAGCCAATATGACAGGGTAGCCTACGAGCAGTACTTC
13,TRBV11-2,many,.,TRBJ2-7,CASSLVYIDEQYF,TGTGCCAGCAGCTTAGTGTACATCGACGAGCAGTACTTC
16,TRBV2,many,TRBD2,TRBJ2-1,CASSPFGTSSYNEQFF,TGTGCCAGCTCCCCGTTTGGGACTAGCTCCTACAATGAGCAGTTCTTC
17,TRBV10-3,.,TRBD2,TRBJ2-1,CAINGLAGGRGGNEQFF,TGTGCCATCAACGGACTAGCGGGAGGCCGGGGGGGGAATGAGCAGTTCTTC
17,TRBV11-1,few,TRBD1,TRBJ1-4,CASSRAGQLSTNEKLFF,TGTGCCAGCAGCCGAGCGGGACAGCTCTCAACTAATGAAAAACTGTTTTTT
14,TRBV7-2,many,.,TRBJ2-5,CASSSTLLQETQYF,TGTGCCAGCAGCTCGACCCTGCTCCAAGAGACCCAGTACTTC
13,TRBV28,many,.,TRBJ2-7,CASSPGERYEQYF,TGTGCCAGCAGTCCAGGGGAAAGGTACGAGCAGTACTTC
14,TRBV6-2/TRBV6-3,.,TRBD1,TRBJ2-7,CASRGDRELYEQYF,TGTGCCAGCAGGGGGGACAGGGAACTCTACGAGCAGTACTTC
14,TRBV7-2,many,.,TRBJ2-1,CASSLGAVYNEQFF,TGTGCCAGCAGCTTAGGGGCCGTCTACAATGAGCAGTTCTTC
15,TRBV18,many,TRBD1,TRBJ1-4,CASSPMPTGDEKLFF,TGTGCCAGCTCACCGATGCCGACAGGGGATGAAAAACTGTTTTTT
14,TRBV3-1,many,.,TRBJ1-1,CASSPIGGGAEAFF,TGTGCCAGCAGCCCCATCGGGGGTGGTGCTGAAGCTTTCTTT
16,TRBV11-3,many,.,TRBJ2-1,CASSPNSGASYNEQFF,TGTGCCAGCAGCCCCAATAGCGGCGCCTCCTACAATGAGCAGTTCTTC